A selection of T cell receptor beta chains follows, all from one sample in a study of T cell responses to AZD1222 COVID-19 vaccine. Data came from immunoSEQ multiplex PCR; TCRdb stores just in-frame clones and leaves some out. Of approximately 120,000 clones in the sample, about 86% were seen once. The material was peripheral blood, obtained on day 0 of AZD1222 vaccination. The receptors were gathered from an adult in good health. CDR3s leave out the opening cysteine and the closing phenylalanine or tryptophan. Size is stated for part of the rows, as once, few or many counts, or as a class when the clone is expanded.

clone size,V gene,J gene,CDR3 protein
NA,TRBV27,TRBJ2-1,ASSRTSGGYNEQF
NA,TRBV19,TRBJ2-2,ASSIGQGSGGELF
NA,TRBV28,TRBJ1-1,ASSYTGKKGEAF
NA,TRBV6-6,TRBJ1-1,ARRQAADTEAF
NA,TRBV6-4,TRBJ2-7,ASRDSGTGGSYEQY
NA,TRBV6-5,TRBJ1-5,ASSMTGPHQPQH
NA,TRBV6-5,TRBJ1-4,AGRRFNEKLF
NA,TRBV4-2,TRBJ2-1,ASSPEAGRNEQF
NA,TRBV5-4,TRBJ1-4,ASTISGPGDEKLF
NA,TRBV6-5,TRBJ1-1,ASSPLINTEAF
NA,TRBV28,TRBJ2-1,ASTASRTYNEQF
NA,TRBV25-1,TRBJ1-1,ASKTGTGGAF
once,TRBV5-1,TRBJ2-7,ASSLTGLATEQY
NA,TRBV24-1,TRBJ2-2,ATGRGLGVGELF
NA,TRBV28,TRBJ2-4,ASSLGGPNIQY
NA,TRBV3-1/TRBV3-2,TRBJ1-3,ASSQDRNSGNTIY
few,TRBV28,TRBJ2-4,ASTLAGSNIQY
NA,TRBV15,TRBJ1-2,ATSRDGKVFHGYT
few,TRBV27,TRBJ2-7,ASSFFWREIIRGQY
NA,TRBV2,TRBJ1-6,ARRTGENSPLH
NA,TRBV7-2,TRBJ1-6,ASSLATGNSPLH
NA,TRBV27,TRBJ1-2,ASSLKGTNYGYT
NA,TRBV28,TRBJ2-1,ASSFGTSGRLGEQF
NA,TRBV24-1,TRBJ2-1,ATSDISGGYNEQF
once,TRBV5-1,TRBJ2-3,ASSDTGTSIDTLY
NA,TRBV2,TRBJ2-1,ASKEGGNEQF
NA,TRBV28,TRBJ1-1,ASSLGQKNTEAF
once,TRBV7-9,TRBJ2-2,ASSPKLRLATTGELF
NA,TRBV15,TRBJ1-5,ATGDDHQPQH
NA,TRBV6-1,TRBJ2-7,ASSESGVGPNEQY
NA,TRBV7-3,TRBJ2-3,ASSFGGSGWSTQY
NA,TRBV9,TRBJ1-6,ASSVRGDNSPLH
NA,TRBV6-6,TRBJ1-5,ASSWTVNQPQH
NA,TRBV28,TRBJ2-7,ASREGGYEQY
NA,TRBV6-5,TRBJ2-5,ASSKKETQY
NA,TRBV6-4,TRBJ2-7,ASINTSGVSYEQY
NA,TRBV6-6,TRBJ2-2,ASSATLNTGELF
NA,TRBV19,TRBJ1-6,ASSIGASPLH
NA,TRBV4-3,TRBJ2-7,ASSVRDGYEQY
NA,TRBV2,TRBJ2-2,ASMMGGTGATGELF
NA,TRBV6-6,TRBJ2-7,ASSYTLEWDEQY
NA,TRBV28,TRBJ1-5,ASRSGGVHNQPQH
NA,TRBV6-1,TRBJ2-1,ASSEGTGFRRHNEQF
NA,TRBV4-1,TRBJ1-2,ASSRGGWGVYT
NA,TRBV30,TRBJ2-7,AWSIAGGLQQY
NA,TRBV2,TRBJ2-7,ASRQGSLYEQY
NA,TRBV29-1,TRBJ2-1,SVGRSDQQF
NA,TRBV6-1,TRBJ2-1,ASSGRSNEQF
NA,TRBV7-2,TRBJ2-2,ASSLEGPDRSGELF
NA,TRBV18,TRBJ2-1,ASSPGTSGFDEQF